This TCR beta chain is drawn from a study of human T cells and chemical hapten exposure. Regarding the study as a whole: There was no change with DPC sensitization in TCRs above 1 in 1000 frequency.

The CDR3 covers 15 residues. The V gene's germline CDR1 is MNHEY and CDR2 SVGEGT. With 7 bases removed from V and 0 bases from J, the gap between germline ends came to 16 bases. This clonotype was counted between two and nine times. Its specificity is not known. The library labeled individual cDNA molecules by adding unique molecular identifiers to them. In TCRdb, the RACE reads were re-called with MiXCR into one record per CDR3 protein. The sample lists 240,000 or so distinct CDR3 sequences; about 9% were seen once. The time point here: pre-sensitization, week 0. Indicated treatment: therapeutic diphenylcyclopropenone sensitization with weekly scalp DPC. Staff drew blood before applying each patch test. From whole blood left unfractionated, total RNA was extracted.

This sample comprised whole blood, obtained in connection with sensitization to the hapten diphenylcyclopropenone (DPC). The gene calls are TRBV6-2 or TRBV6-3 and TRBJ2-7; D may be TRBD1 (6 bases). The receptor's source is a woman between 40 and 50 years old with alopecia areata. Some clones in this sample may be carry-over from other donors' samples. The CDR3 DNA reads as TGTGCCAGCACCCAGGGGCGCGGTATCTCCTACGAGCAGTACTTC. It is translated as CASTQGRGISYEQYF.